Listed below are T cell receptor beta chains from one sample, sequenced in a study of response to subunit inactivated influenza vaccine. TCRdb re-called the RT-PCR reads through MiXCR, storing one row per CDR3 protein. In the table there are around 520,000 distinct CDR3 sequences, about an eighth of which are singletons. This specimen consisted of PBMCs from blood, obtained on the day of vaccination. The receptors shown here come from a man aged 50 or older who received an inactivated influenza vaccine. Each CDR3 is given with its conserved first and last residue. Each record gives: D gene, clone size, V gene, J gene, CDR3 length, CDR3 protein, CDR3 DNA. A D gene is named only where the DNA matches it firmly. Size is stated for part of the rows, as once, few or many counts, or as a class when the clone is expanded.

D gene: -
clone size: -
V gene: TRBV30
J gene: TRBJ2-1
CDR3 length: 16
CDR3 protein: CAWSLLSSYSYNEQFF
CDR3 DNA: TGTGCCTGGAGTCTCCTCTCTTCATACTCCTACAATGAGCAGTTCTTC

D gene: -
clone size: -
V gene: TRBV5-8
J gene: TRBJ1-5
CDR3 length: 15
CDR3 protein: CASSLWQGSNQPQHF
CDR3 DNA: TGTGCCAGCAGCTTGTGGCAAGGTAGCAATCAGCCCCAGCATTTT

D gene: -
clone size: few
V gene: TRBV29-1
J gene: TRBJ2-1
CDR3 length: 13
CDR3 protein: CSVGRAGASEQFF
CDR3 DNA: TGCAGCGTTGGTAGGGCTGGCGCAAGTGAGCAGTTCTTC

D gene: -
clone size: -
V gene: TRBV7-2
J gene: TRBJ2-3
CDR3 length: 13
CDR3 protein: CASTSRGPDTQYF
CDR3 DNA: TGTGCCAGCACATCCCGGGGGCCAGATACGCAGTATTTT

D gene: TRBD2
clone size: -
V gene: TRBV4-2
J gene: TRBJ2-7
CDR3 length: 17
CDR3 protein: CASSQDPLTGLVYEQYF
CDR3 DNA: TGTGCCAGCAGCCAAGATCCATTGACGGGACTAGTCTACGAGCAGTACTTC

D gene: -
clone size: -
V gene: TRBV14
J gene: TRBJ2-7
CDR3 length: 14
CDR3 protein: CASSQERFSYEQYF
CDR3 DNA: TGTGCCAGCAGCCAAGAGAGATTCTCCTACGAGCAGTACTTC

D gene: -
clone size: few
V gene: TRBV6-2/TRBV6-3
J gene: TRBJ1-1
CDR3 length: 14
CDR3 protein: CASSYSGYNTEAFF
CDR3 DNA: TGTGCCAGCAGTTATTCAGGTTACAACACTGAAGCTTTCTTT

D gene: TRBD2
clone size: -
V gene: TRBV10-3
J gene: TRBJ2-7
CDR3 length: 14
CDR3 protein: CAISDSGAAYEQYF
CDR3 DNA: TGTGCCATCAGTGATAGCGGGGCCGCCTACGAGCAGTACTTC

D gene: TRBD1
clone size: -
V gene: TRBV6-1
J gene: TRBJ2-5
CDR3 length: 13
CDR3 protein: CASSTTGAWDQYF
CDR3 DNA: TGTGCCAGCAGTACGACAGGGGCCTGGGACCAGTACTTC

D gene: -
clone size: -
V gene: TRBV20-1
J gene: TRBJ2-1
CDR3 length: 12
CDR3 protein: CSARDFQRPQFF
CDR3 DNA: TGCAGTGCTAGAGATTTCCAGCGCCCGCAGTTCTTC

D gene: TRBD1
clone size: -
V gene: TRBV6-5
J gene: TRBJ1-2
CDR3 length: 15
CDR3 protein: CASSYSSGTGNGYTF
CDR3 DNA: TGTGCCAGCAGTTACTCGAGTGGGACAGGGAATGGCTACACCTTC

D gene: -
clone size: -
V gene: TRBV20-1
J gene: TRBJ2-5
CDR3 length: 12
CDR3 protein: CSASNSGETQYF
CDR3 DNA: TGCAGTGCATCGAATAGTGGTGAGACCCAGTACTTC

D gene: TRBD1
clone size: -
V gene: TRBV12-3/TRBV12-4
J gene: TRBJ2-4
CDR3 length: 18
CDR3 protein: CASSLRIGTGGAKNIQYF
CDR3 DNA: TGTGCCAGCAGTTTAAGGATAGGGACAGGAGGGGCCAAAAACATTCAGTACTTC

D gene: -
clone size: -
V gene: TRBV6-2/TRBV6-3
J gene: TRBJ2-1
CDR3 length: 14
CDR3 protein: CASSYSSHYNEQFF
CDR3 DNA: TGTGCCAGCAGTTACTCTAGCCACTACAATGAGCAGTTCTTC

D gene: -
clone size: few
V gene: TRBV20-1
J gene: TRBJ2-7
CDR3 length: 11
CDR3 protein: CSAIAAGEQYF
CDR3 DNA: TGCAGTGCTATCGCCGCGGGCGAGCAGTACTTC

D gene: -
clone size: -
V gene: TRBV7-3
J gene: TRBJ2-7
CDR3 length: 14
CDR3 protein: CASSVDKGPYEQYF
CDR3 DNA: TGTGCCAGCAGTGTAGACAAAGGGCCATACGAGCAGTACTTC

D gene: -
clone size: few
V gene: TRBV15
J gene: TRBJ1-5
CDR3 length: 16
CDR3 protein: CATREAGKRVNQPQHF
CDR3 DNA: TGTGCCACCAGAGAGGCGGGGAAGCGGGTCAATCAGCCCCAGCATTTT

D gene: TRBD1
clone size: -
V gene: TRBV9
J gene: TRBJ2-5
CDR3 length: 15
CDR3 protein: CASSEGQGDYETQYF
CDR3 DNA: TGTGCCAGCAGCGAGGGACAGGGGGATTATGAGACCCAGTACTTC

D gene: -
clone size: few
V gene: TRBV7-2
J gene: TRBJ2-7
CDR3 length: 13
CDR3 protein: CASSYTRGYEQYF
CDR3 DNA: TGTGCCAGCAGCTACACCAGGGGCTACGAGCAGTACTTC

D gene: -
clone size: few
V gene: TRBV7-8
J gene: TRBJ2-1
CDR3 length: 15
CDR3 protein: CASSLKRAPPNEQFF
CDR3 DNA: TGTGCCAGCAGCTTAAAAAGGGCCCCACCGAATGAGCAGTTCTTC

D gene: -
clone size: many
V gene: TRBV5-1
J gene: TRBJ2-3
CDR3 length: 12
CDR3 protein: CASAMSTDTQYF
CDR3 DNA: TGCGCCAGCGCTATGAGCACAGATACGCAGTATTTT

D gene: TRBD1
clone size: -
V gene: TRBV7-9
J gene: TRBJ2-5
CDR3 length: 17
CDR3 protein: CASSFRGQGPDQETQYF
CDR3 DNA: TGTGCCAGCAGCTTTAGGGGACAGGGTCCCGACCAAGAGACCCAGTACTTC

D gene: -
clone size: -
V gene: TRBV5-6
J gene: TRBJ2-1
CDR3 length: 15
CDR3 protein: CASSAQLGLYNEQFF
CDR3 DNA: TGTGCCAGCAGCGCTCAGTTGGGCCTTTACAATGAGCAGTTCTTC

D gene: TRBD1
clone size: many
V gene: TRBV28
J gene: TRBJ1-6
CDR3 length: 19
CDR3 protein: CASSFGLLQGQGYNSPLHF
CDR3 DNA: TGTGCCAGCAGTTTCGGGCTCCTTCAGGGACAGGGGTATAATTCACCCCTCCACTTT

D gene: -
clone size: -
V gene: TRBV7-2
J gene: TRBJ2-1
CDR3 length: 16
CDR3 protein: CASSLAHSSSYNEQFF
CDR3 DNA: TGTGCCAGCAGCTTAGCTCATTCGAGCTCCTACAATGAGCAGTTCTTC

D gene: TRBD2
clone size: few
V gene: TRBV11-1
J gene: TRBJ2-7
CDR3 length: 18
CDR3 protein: CASSLAPGLADHSYEQYF
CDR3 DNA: TGTGCCAGCAGCTTAGCTCCGGGACTAGCTGATCACTCCTACGAGCAGTACTTC

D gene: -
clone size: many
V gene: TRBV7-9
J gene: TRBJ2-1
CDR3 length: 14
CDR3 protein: CASSPDGGYNEQFF
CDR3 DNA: TGTGCCAGCAGCCCTGACGGCGGGTACAATGAGCAGTTCTTC

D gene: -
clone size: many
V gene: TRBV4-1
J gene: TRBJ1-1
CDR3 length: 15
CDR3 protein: CASSQDPRLNTEAFF
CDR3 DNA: TGCGCCAGCAGCCAAGATCCACGGCTTAACACTGAAGCTTTCTTT

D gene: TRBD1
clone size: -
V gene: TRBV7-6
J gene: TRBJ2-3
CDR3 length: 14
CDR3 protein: CASSLVLTGGTQYF
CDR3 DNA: TGTGCCAGCAGCTTAGTCCTGACAGGGGGTACGCAGTATTTT

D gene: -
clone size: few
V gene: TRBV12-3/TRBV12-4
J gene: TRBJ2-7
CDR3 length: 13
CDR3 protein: CASSLKEIYEQYF
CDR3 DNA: TGTGCCAGCAGTTTAAAGGAGATCTACGAGCAGTACTTC

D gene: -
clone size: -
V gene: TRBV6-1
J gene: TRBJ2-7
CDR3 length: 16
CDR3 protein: CASSHNTGTGIYEQYF
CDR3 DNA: TGTGCCAGCAGTCATAACACCGGGACGGGGATCTACGAGCAGTACTTC

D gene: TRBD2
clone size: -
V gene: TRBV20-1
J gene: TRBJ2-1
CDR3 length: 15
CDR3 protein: CSARGGLAGFNEQFF
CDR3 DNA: TGCAGTGCTCGGGGGGGACTAGCGGGATTTAATGAGCAGTTCTTC

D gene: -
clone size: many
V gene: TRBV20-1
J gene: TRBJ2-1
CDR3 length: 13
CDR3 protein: CSARGLDVSEQFF
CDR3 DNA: TGCAGTGCTAGAGGTCTAGACGTTAGTGAGCAGTTCTTC

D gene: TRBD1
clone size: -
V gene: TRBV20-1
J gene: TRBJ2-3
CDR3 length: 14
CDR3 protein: CSATRQGRPDTQYF
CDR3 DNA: TGCAGTGCTACAAGACAGGGCCGCCCGGATACGCAGTATTTT

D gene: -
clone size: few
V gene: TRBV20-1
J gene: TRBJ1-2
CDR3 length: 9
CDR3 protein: CSVPLLDSF
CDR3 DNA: TGCAGTGTCCCGTTATTAGACTCCTTC

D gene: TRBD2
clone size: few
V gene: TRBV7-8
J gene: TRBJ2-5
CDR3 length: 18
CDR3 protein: CASSTNWLAGGRGETQYF
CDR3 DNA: TGTGCCAGCAGCACTAACTGGCTAGCGGGAGGGCGGGGGGAGACCCAGTACTTC

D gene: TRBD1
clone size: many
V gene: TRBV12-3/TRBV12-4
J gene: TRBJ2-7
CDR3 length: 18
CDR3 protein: CASTWGDRGRSGSYEQYF
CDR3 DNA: TGTGCCAGCACCTGGGGGGACAGGGGGCGATCGGGTTCCTACGAGCAGTACTTC

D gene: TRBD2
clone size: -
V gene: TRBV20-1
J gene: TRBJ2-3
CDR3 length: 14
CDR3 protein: CSARNSGGTTTQYF
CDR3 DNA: TGCAGTGCTAGAAATAGCGGGGGAACCACTACGCAGTATTTT

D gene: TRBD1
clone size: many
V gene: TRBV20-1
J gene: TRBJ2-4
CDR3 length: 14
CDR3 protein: CSATDRGGKNIQYF
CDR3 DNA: TGCAGTGCTACTGACAGGGGCGGGAAAAACATTCAGTACTTC

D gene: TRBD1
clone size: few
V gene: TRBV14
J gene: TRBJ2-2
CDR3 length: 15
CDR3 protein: CASSWTGVPPGELFF
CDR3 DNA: TGTGCCAGCAGCTGGACAGGGGTCCCCCCCGGGGAGCTGTTTTTT

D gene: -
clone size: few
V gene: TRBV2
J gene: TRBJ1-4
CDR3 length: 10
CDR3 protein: CASSDEKLFF
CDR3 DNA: TGTGCCAGCAGTGACGAAAAACTGTTTTTT

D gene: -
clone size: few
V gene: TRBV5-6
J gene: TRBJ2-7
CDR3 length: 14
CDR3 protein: CASTLYGGLVGQYF
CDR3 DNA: TGTGCCAGCACCCTATATGGGGGGCTAGTGGGGCAGTACTTC

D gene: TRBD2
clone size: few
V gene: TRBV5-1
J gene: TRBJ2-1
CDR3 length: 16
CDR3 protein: CASSLEVSGGINEQFF
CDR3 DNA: TGCGCCAGCAGCTTGGAAGTTAGCGGGGGAATTAATGAGCAGTTCTTC

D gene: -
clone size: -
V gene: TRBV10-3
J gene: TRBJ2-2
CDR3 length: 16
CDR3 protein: CAISEWAGETTGELFF
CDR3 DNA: TGTGCCATCAGTGAGTGGGCGGGTGAGACAACCGGGGAGCTGTTTTTT

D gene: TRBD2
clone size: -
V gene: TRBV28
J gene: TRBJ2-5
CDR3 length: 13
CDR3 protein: CASNPGREETQYF
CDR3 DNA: TGTGCCAGCAATCCAGGGAGGGAGGAGACCCAGTACTTC

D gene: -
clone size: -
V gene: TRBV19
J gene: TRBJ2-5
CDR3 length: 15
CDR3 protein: CASTPLHGGQETQYF
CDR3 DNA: TGTGCCAGTACCCCCCTCCACGGGGGCCAAGAGACCCAGTACTTC

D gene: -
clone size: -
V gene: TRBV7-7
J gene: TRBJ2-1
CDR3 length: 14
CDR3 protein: CASSPWEGDNEQFF
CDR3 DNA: TGTGCTAGCAGCCCGTGGGAAGGGGATAATGAGCAGTTCTTC

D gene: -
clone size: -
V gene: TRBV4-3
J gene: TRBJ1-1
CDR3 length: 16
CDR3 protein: CASSQDPQGSGTEAFF
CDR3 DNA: TGCGCCAGCAGCCAAGATCCTCAGGGTTCGGGCACTGAAGCTTTCTTT

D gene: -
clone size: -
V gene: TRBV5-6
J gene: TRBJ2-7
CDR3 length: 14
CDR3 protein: CASSLDPFSYEQYF
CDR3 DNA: TGTGCCAGCAGCTTGGACCCATTCTCCTACGAGCAGTACTTC